Listed below are T cell receptor beta chains from one sample, sequenced in a study of identical twins. TCRdb reprocessed the 5' RACE reads via MiXCR and lists one record per CDR3 protein. The sample lists some 240,000 distinct CDR3 sequences, roughly a tenth occurring once. The sample consisted of memory T cells sorted from blood. The receptors derive from a man aged 50 to 59 in good health. Each CDR3 is given with its conserved first and last residue. A D gene is named only where the DNA matches it firmly. Part of the rows lack a size; the others show once, few, many or a class for expanded clones.

j_call | v_call | d_call | clone_size | cdr3_nt | cdr3_aa
TRBJ2-7 | TRBV2 | TRBD2 | NA | TGTGCCAGCAGTGCCCTCCTTGGACTAGCGGGAGAGGGTGAGCAGTACTTC | CASSALLGLAGEGEQYF
TRBJ2-7 | TRBV5-4 | TRBD2 | NA | TGTGCCAGCAGCGACCCTGGGGGACTAGCGGACTACGAGCAGTACTTC | CASSDPGGLADYEQYF
TRBJ2-5 | TRBV7-2 | NA | many | TGTGCCAGCAGCTTAGCTGGGGGGTACCAAGAGACCCAGTACTTC | CASSLAGGYQETQYF
TRBJ2-7 | TRBV20-1 | NA | once | TGCAGTGCTAGTGGCTCCAGGGCACCTAACGAGCAGTACTTC | CSASGSRAPNEQYF
TRBJ1-6 | TRBV18 | NA | NA | TGTGCCAGCTCACCCCAGCGACACTATAATTCACCCCTCCACTTT | CASSPQRHYNSPLHF
TRBJ2-5 | TRBV5-1 | NA | many | TGCGCCAGCAGCTCCCCTGGACAGCAAGAGACCCAGTACTTC | CASSSPGQQETQYF
TRBJ2-1 | TRBV4-2 | TRBD1 | many | TGTGCCAGCAGGGGGACAGGGGGCAATGAGCAGTTCTTC | CASRGTGGNEQFF
TRBJ2-5 | TRBV2 | TRBD2 | few | TGTGCCAGCAGTGACCTCGCGGGGGGGCGAGAGACCCAGTACTTC | CASSDLAGGRETQYF
TRBJ2-7 | TRBV20-1 | TRBD2 | many | TGCAGTGCCAATAGCGGGGGATTCTCCTACGAGCAGTACTTC | CSANSGGFSYEQYF
TRBJ2-1 | TRBV7-8 | TRBD2 | few | TGTGCCAGCAGCTGGACTAGCGGGGGCTCGAATGAGCAGTTCTTC | CASSWTSGGSNEQFF
TRBJ1-5 | TRBV4-3 | NA | once | TGCGCCAGCAGCCAAGTTTATGACAACAATCGGCCCCAGCATTTT | CASSQVYDNNRPQHF